These 24 T cell receptor beta chains were all obtained from the same sample, sequenced in a study of a mutant IDH1 vaccine in newly diagnosed glioma. Assay: immunoSEQ multiplex PCR; the TCRdb copy retains only in-frame clones and omits some. The table lists 60,000 or so clones, around 80% of them singletons. These receptors have no known antigen. Documented time point: week 23, last vaccination. Every vaccination contained 300 ug of the mutant IDH1 20-mer peptide and was paired with topical imiquimod. The sample in question was PBMCs, obtained from a glioma patient whose treatment included an IDH1 peptide vaccine. Receptors were obtained from a woman aged 40 to 55 with glioma. Some clones in this sample may be carry-over from other donors' samples.

The rearrangement links TRBV27 to TRBJ2-2; no definite D call. The germline V gene has CDR1 MNHEY and CDR2 SMNVEV (reference sequence). The CDR3 has 15 residues. The V gene lost 2 bases and the J gene lost 3 bases, with 10 bases spanning the gap. CDR3 nucleotides: TGTGCCAGCAGTTTAAACAGTTGGTACACCGGGGAGCTGTTTTTT. Its translation: CASSLNSWYTGELFF.

The genes are TRBV7-6 and TRBJ2-7; the D gene is possibly TRBD2 (6 bases). The length of the CDR3 is 13 residues. Trimming cost V 5 bases and J 6 bases, with 14 bases left between them. CDR1 and CDR2 from the germline V gene are SGHVS and FNYEAQ. The CDR3 DNA follows: TGTGCCAGCAGCCCCGACCCGGGGGTCGAGCAGTACTTC. Translated, it gives CASSPDPGVEQYF.

V is TRBV4-3 and J is TRBJ1-1; D is uncertain. The CDR3 is 14 residues long. V shed 0 bases and J shed 1 base, with 6 bases lying between them. Per the germline V gene, CDR1 is LGHNA and CDR2 is YSLEER. The CDR3: CASSQEGANTEAFF. Written as DNA, the CDR3 is TGCGCCAGCAGCCAAGAAGGTGCGAACACTGAAGCTTTCTTT.

The genes are TRBV6-1 and TRBJ2-5; D is ambiguous. The length of the CDR3 is 16 residues. V was trimmed by 2 bases and J by 5 bases, leaving 18 bases between them. In germline, CDR1 is MNHNS, CDR2 SASEGT. DNA of the CDR3: TGTGCCAGCAGTGAATCGCGGAACCGCCCCTGGGAGACCCAGTACTTC. Amino acid sequence: CASSESRNRPWETQYF.

This clone is a singleton in its sample. The CDR3 coding sequence is TGTGCCAGCAGCGCCGGGGCAGCTCAGCCCCAGCATTTT. It codes for CASSAGAAQPQHF. This chain joins TRBV6-1 and TRBJ1-5; possible D gene TRBD1, 5 bases. CDR1 is MNHNS, CDR2 SASEGT, per germline. The CDR3 loop spans 13 amino acids. Between the trimmed V and J ends, which lost 6 bases and 6 bases, there was a span of 12 bases.

The chain couples TRBV29-1 to TRBJ2-7, with D perhaps matching TRBD1 or TRBD2 (5 bases each). From germline, CDR1 is SQVTM and CDR2 ANQGSEA. This CDR3 has 14 residues. The V end was cut by 4 bases, the J end by 0 bases, with 13 bases between. CDR3 protein: CSVAGTELSYEQYF. The CDR3 bases are TGCAGCGTTGCAGGGACCGAGCTCTCCTACGAGCAGTACTTC.

CDR3 loop: CASSLHNEQFF. CDR3 sequence (DNA): TGTGCCAGCAGCCTACACAATGAGCAGTTCTTC. This rearrangement joins TRBV5-6 to TRBJ2-1; D remains ambiguous. The V gene's germline CDR1 is SGHDT and CDR2 YYEEEE. This CDR3 spans 11 amino acids. Trimming left V 4 bases short and J 5 bases short, with 4 bases between.

The chain recombines TRBV6-1 with TRBJ2-1, with a possible D match to TRBD1 (5 bases). Germline V gene sequence: CDR1 MNHNS, CDR2 SASEGT. The V gene lost 0 bases and the J gene lost 6 bases, with 12 bases spanning the gap. CDR3 size: 15 residues. CDR3 bases: TGTGCCAGCAGTGAAGCGCCGGCAGGGTTCAATGAGCAGTTCTTC. It yields the protein CASSEAPAGFNEQFF.

The rearrangement joins TRBV5-1 to TRBJ1-1; tentative D call: TRBD1 (5 bases). Trimming removed 5 bases from V and 7 bases from J, with 18 bases in between. The CDR3 consists of 14 residues. CDR1 SGHRS and CDR2 YFSETQ come from the germline V gene. CDR3 sequence: CASSYSPDIYEAFF. The CDR3 bases are TGCGCCAGCAGTTACTCTCCGGACATATATGAAGCTTTCTTT.

The sample holds one count of this clone. The chain links TRBV7-9 to TRBJ2-1, with a tentative D call TRBD1 (6 bases). The germline V gene encodes CDR1 SEHNR and CDR2 FQNEAQ (reference sequence). This CDR3 spans 13 amino acids. V was clipped by 3 bases and J by 3 bases, with 6 bases between them. The CDR3 loop is CASSLDSYNEQFF. The CDR3, as DNA: TGTGCCAGCAGCTTGGACAGCTACAATGAGCAGTTCTTC.

This sequence joins TRBV5-6 and TRBJ2-3; 13 bases are shared with TRBD2. CDR1 and CDR2 (germline): SGHDT, YYEEEE. V dropped 0 bases and J dropped 6; count of bases not matched to a gene: 4. The CDR3 extends over 16 amino acids. The CDR3, as DNA: TGTGCCAGCAGCTTGGAACTAGCGGGGGGGCCGGATACGCAGTATTTT. Its protein product is CASSLELAGGPDTQYF.

The rearrangement joins TRBV2 to TRBJ1-4, with a tentative D call TRBD1 (6 bases). V was pared by 8 bases and J by 4 bases, with 14 bases between. CDR1 is SNHLY, CDR2 FYNNEI, per germline. The CDR3 consists of 14 residues. In DNA, the CDR3 is TGTGCCAGCCTCAGGGGAAGGGGTAATGAAAAACTGTTTTTT. This gives the protein CASLRGRGNEKLFF.

The CDR3 reads CASSGIALVYGYTF. The CDR3 DNA reads as TGTGCCAGCAGTGGGATAGCCCTGGTCTATGGCTACACCTTC. The J gene is TRBJ1-2, the V gene TRBV6-1; D is unclear. Trimming cost V 4 bases and J 4 bases, with 13 bases left between them. CDR3 length: 14 amino acids. The V gene's germline CDR1 is MNHNS and CDR2 SASEGT.

The CDR3 bases are TGCAGCGCCGATAGACAGACCACGACCAGGGGAACTGAAGCTTTCTTT. Translating gives CSADRQTTTRGTEAFF. This chain joins TRBV29-1 and TRBJ1-1, with D maybe TRBD1 (6 bases). CDR1 SQVTM and CDR2 ANQGSEA come from the germline V gene. The V end lost 7 bases, the J end lost 5 bases, and 26 bases lay between the germline ends. The CDR3 consists of 16 residues.

Regarding this clone: The same CDR3 also results from other DNA sequences found in this sample. The gene calls are TRBV10-3 and TRBJ2-2, with no clear D. V was shortened by 3 bases and J by 4 bases, with 6 bases between the two germline ends. The CDR3 is 13 amino acids. Germline CDR1 ENHRY, CDR2 SYGVKD. CDR3 DNA sequence: TGTGCCATCAGTGACGTGGGCACCGGGGAGCTGTTTTTT. Protein sequence: CAISDVGTGELFF.

This clone was counted a few times. This chain links TRBV5-1 with TRBJ2-7; 7 positions agree with TRBD1. The CDR3 runs 16 residues. After removal of 2 bases from V and 6 bases from J, the junction contained 14 bases not matched to a gene. Germline CDR1 reads SGHRS; CDR2 reads YFSETQ. The CDR3 DNA reads as TGCGCCAGCAGCTTCGACGGACAGGTGGAATTGTCCGAGCAGTACTTC. Its protein product is CASSFDGQVELSEQYF.

This clone has only one observation. The rearrangement joins TRBV2 to TRBJ1-5; no clear D. Trimming took off 4 bases at V and 2 bases at J, with 9 bases between the two ends. The CDR3 extends over 14 amino acids. The V gene's germline CDR1 is SNHLY and CDR2 FYNNEI. The DNA of the CDR3 is TGTGCCAGCAGTGCGTCGGTTCGCAATCAGCCCCAGCATTTT. Amino acids: CASSASVRNQPQHF.

In this sample, this clone turned up once. The CDR3 DNA reads as TGTGCCAGCAGCGGGATTGGACTAGCTGGGGAGCTGTTTTTT. Residues: CASSGIGLAGELFF. The chain couples TRBV9 to TRBJ2-2; TRBD2 matches at 8 bases. V was clipped by 3 bases and J by 8 bases; unmatched bases: 6. Germline V gene sequence: CDR1 SGDLS, CDR2 YYNGEE. The CDR3 length is 14 residues. Based on the CDR3 plus reference TRBV9 and TRBJ2-2, the full variable domain is DSGVTQTPKHLITATGQRVTLRCSPRSGDLSVYWYQQSLDQGLQFLIQYYNGEERAKGNILERFSAQQFPDLHSELNLSSLELGDSALYFCASSGIGLAGELFFGEGSRLTVL.

The chain carries TRBV21-1 and TRBJ1-3. TRBV21-1 is a pseudogene. The CDR3 has 10 amino acids. CDR3 sequence reads: CASSKYTIYF. In DNA form, the CDR3 reads TGTGCCAGCAGTAAATACACCATATATTTT.

The chain carries TRBV20-1 and TRBJ1-6; D call uncertain. The CDR3 totals 11 residues. Looked up from germline, CDR1 is DFQATT and CDR2 is SNEGSKA (reference sequence). The V and J ends lost 3 bases and 17 bases respectively, with 14 bases between them. The CDR3 loop reads CSASVGSRFHF. The CDR3 bases are TGCAGTGCTAGTGTGGGCAGCCGGTTCCACTTT.

This clone was detected only once. The chain combines TRBV19 with TRBJ1-5; the match to TRBD1 covers 7 bases. This CDR3 is built from 13 residues. CDR1 is LNHDA, CDR2 SQIVND, per germline (reference sequence). Trimming removed 10 bases from V and 4 bases from J; junction bases left unmatched: 7. The DNA for the CDR3 is TGTGCCACCAGACAGGGAGGAAATCAGCCCCAGCATTTT. It translates to CATRQGGNQPQHF. The full variable domain, rest sourced from reference TRBV19 and TRBJ1-5, is DGGITQSPKYLFRKEGQNVTLSCEQNLNHDAMYWYRQDPGQGLRLIYYSQIVNDFQKGDIAEGYSVSREKKESFPLTVTSAQKNPTAFYLCATRQGGNQPQHFGDGTRLSIL.

This chain uses TRBV6-5 with TRBJ2-5; D is perhaps TRBD2 (7 bases). Germline CDR1 reads MNHEY; CDR2 reads SVGAGI. CDR3 length equals 15 residues. V lost 6 bases and J 5 bases, leaving 19 bases between the germline ends. CDR3: CASSRARRGGETQYF. CDR3 bases: TGTGCCAGCAGCCGGGCTAGGAGGGGGGGTGAGACCCAGTACTTC.

The genes are TRBV9 and TRBJ1-1; a possible D gene is TRBD1 (5 bases). The CDR3 extends over 13 amino acids. The V gene lost 2 bases and the J gene lost 2 bases, with 7 bases spanning the gap. The germline V gene has CDR1 SGDLS and CDR2 YYNGEE. The DNA of the CDR3 is TGTGCCAGCAGCGTTCAGGGAAACACTGAAGCTTTCTTT. Amino acid sequence: CASSVQGNTEAFF.

Only a few counts were recorded for this clone. The chain has TRBV7-9 and TRBJ2-5, with D tentatively TRBD1 (5 bases). Germline values: CDR1 SEHNR, CDR2 FQNEAQ (reference sequence). V was shortened by 1 base and J by 0 bases, with 6 bases between the two germline ends. The CDR3 runs 14 residues. The CDR3 loop reads CASSLVRDQETQYF. The CDR3 DNA is TGTGCCAGCAGCTTAGTCAGGGACCAAGAGACCCAGTACTTC.